The next 15 T cell receptor beta chains were all read from a single sample in a study of T cells in Graves' hyperthyroidism and ophthalmopathy. Researchers took RNA transcripts and amplified the TCR beta CDR3 regions from them. HTBI primers were used for first-round RT-PCR of the TCR CDR3. TCRdb re-called the multiplex PCR reads with MiXCR, one entry per CDR3 protein. The data contain about 560,000 distinct CDR3 sequences, around 15% of them singletons. Material for sequencing was blood. These receptors were collected from a woman under 30 with Graves' hyperthyroidism.

The chain joins TRBV12-3 or TRBV12-4 to TRBJ1-2; D unclear. The V end lost 2 bases, the J end lost 8 bases, and 15 bases lay between the germline ends. CDR3 length: 14 residues. In DNA, the CDR3 is TGTGCCAGCAGTTTATCGGGTCCCCTTGGAGGCTACACCTTC. It is translated as CASSLSGPLGGYTF.

This clonotype was detected ten times or more. This chain uses TRBV20-1 with TRBJ1-6; TRBD1 is a possible D gene (6 bases). V lost 4 bases and J 9 bases, leaving 13 bases between the germline ends. The CDR3 has 13 residues. Germline V gene sequence: CDR1 DFQATT, CDR2 SNEGSKA (reference sequence). DNA for the CDR3: TGCAGTGCTAAACAGGGTTTGAGTTCACCCCTCCACTTT. Amino acid sequence: CSAKQGLSSPLHF.

This clonotype was observed a handful of times. The CDR3 bases are TGTGCCAGCAGTTACTCTTTGGGGAAAAGCCGGGACAGAAGCAATCAGCCCCAGCATTTT. This gives the protein CASSYSLGKSRDRSNQPQHF. The rearrangement uses TRBV6-7 and TRBJ1-5; 7 bases match TRBD1. TRBV6-7 is identified as an open reading frame with a role that is uncertain. Germline trimming cut 0 bases from V and 1 base from J; bases unmatched to any gene: 15. The CDR3 length is 20 residues.

The chain carries TRBV14 and TRBJ2-5; tentative D call: TRBD2 (7 bases). CDR3 length equals 15 residues. CDR1 SGHDN and CDR2 FVKESK come from the germline V gene. V was trimmed by 0 bases and J by 5 bases, leaving 13 bases between them. In DNA, the CDR3 is TGTGCCAGCAGCCAAGATTCCGGGGGGCGGGAGACCCAGTACTTC. This encodes CASSQDSGGRETQYF.

Worth noting for this clonotype: It may be a read error: a sequence one base away is much more abundant. The chain recombines TRBV12-3 or TRBV12-4 with TRBJ1-5, with 7 nucleotides matching TRBD1. This CDR3 contains 15 residues. In DNA, the CDR3 is TGTGTCAGCAGTTCAGGACAGGTCTCCGGGCAGCCCCAGCATTTT. Its translation is CVSSSGQVSGQPQHF.

V is TRBV15 and J is TRBJ2-5; the D call may be TRBD1 or TRBD2 (5 bases each). The CDR3 extends over 11 amino acids. Germline assignment: CDR1 LNHNV and CDR2 YYDKDF (reference sequence). Trimming took 5 bases from V and 6 from J, leaving 7 bases between them. This chain's CDR3 is CATSEGQTQYF. The CDR3 DNA reads TGTGCCACCAGCGAGGGGCAGACCCAGTACTTC.

The chain joins TRBV15 to TRBJ1-5; D gene uncertain. Trimming took 0 bases from V and 0 from J, leaving 9 bases between them. The CDR3 is 16 amino acids. Germline-derived CDR1 and CDR2 are LNHNV and YYDKDF (reference sequence). The CDR3 DNA reads TGTGCCACCAGCAGAGATTTCACGGATAGCAATCAGCCCCAGCATTTT. As protein: CATSRDFTDSNQPQHF.

Many counts were recorded for this clonotype. This rearrangement joins TRBV28 to TRBJ2-5; 12 nucleotides line up with TRBD2. The CDR3 length is 17 residues. V lost 1 base and J lost 3; bases outside the gene matches: 6. Germline V gene sequence: CDR1 MDHEN, CDR2 SYDVKM. The CDR3 region is CASSLYLAGGPEETQYF. The CDR3 DNA is TGTGCCAGCAGTTTATATCTAGCGGGAGGGCCGGAAGAGACCCAGTACTTC.

The chain combines TRBV10-2 with TRBJ1-2, with a weak D call TRBD1 (5 bases). CDR1 is WSHSY and CDR2 is SAAADI in the germline V gene. The CDR3 totals 13 residues. V gave up 6 bases and J gave up 4 bases, with 12 bases separating them. The CDR3 here is CASSAAGGYGYTF. The CDR3 DNA reads TGCGCCAGCAGCGCAGCTGGGGGCTATGGCTACACCTTC.

This chain connects TRBV3-1 to TRBJ2-2; 8 bases align to TRBD2. After removal of 4 bases from V and 5 bases from J, the junction contained 9 bases not matched to a gene. CDR1 and CDR2 from the germline V gene are LGHDT and YNNKEL (reference sequence). The CDR3 length is 16 residues. CDR3 nucleotides: TGTGCCAGCAGCCCGGGGGCGGGGGGCAGTACCGGGGAGCTGTTTTTT. Protein sequence: CASSPGAGGSTGELFF.

This clonotype came up many times. The chain is built from TRBV12-3 or TRBV12-4 and TRBJ2-1; TRBD1 aligns across 10 bases. The CDR3 has 15 amino acids. Germline trimming cut 3 bases from V and 10 bases from J; bases unmatched to any gene: 9. CDR3 residues: CASSFPGQGEYEQFF. The CDR3 DNA is TGTGCCAGCAGTTTTCCCGGACAGGGGGAATACGAGCAGTTCTTC.

The table lists this clonotype with many counts. The chain carries TRBV10-3 and TRBJ1-1, with D unclear. The CDR3 is 13 residues long. Germline-derived CDR1 and CDR2 are ENHRY and SYGVKD. V shed 4 bases and J shed 1 base, with 7 bases lying between them. The CDR3 DNA reads as TGTGCCATCAGTGGAAGTGGGAACACTGAAGCTTTCTTT. The encoded protein is CAISGSGNTEAFF.

This clonotype turned up a few times. The J gene is TRBJ2-3, the V gene TRBV20-1; D unresolved. The V gene's germline CDR1 is DFQATT and CDR2 SNEGSKA (reference sequence). V was shortened by 3 bases and J by 6 bases, with 16 bases between the two germline ends. The CDR3 totals 14 residues. CDR3 residues: CSARETSLGDTQYF. As DNA, the CDR3 is TGCAGTGCTAGGGAAACCTCTTTAGGGGATACGCAGTATTTT.

On this clonotype itself: Being one base from a much bigger clone, this may be a read error. V gene TRBV11-3 combines with J gene TRBJ2-7; 7 nucleotides agree with TRBD1. The CDR3 spans 15 residues. The germline V gene encodes CDR1 SGHNT and CDR2 YENEEA. CDR3 nucleotide sequence: TGTGCCAGCAGCTTAGAGACAGGGAGTACCTACGAGCCGTACTTC. This translates into CASSLETGSTYEPYF.

With respect to this clonotype: A read error may explain this, as a much larger clone is one base away. The CDR3 nucleotides read TGTGCCAGCAGCTTAGAAGGAGAATATGGCTCCACCTTC. Protein product: CASSLEGEYGSTF. The chain employs TRBV11-3 and TRBJ1-2, with no clear D. Germline CDR1 is SGHNT and CDR2 is YENEEA. This CDR3 is 13 amino acids long.